Listed here are 26 T cell receptor beta chains from one sample, sequenced in a study of blood T cell repertoires in COVID-19 (dated by TCRdb to the early 2020s). The library was produced with the immunoSEQ multiplex PCR assay. TCRdb re-hosts the immuneACCESS table, in-frame sequences only. Its copies lack some clones; in the studies checked, an unresolved V gene accounts for under half of them, and the cause for the rest is not known. The sample table contains 100,000 to 150,000 clones; only one count was recorded for about four fifths of them. The ten largest clones add up to roughly an eighth of the sample. Sequences were obtained from peripheral blood. These receptors originate from a woman in her sixties with acute or convalescent COVID-19.

The chain carries TRBV12-3 or TRBV12-4 and TRBJ2-7; possible D gene TRBD1, 5 bases. V lost 8 bases to trimming and J lost 6 bases, with 14 bases between them. The CDR3 has 12 residues. The CDR3 DNA follows: TGTGCCAGCTGCCAGGGTGGTGCCGAGCAGTACGTC. Residues: CASCQGGAEQYV.

The chain has TRBV7-9 and TRBJ1-5; D not resolved. V was pared by 1 base and J by 4 bases, with 8 bases between. The CDR3 spans 14 residues. Germline V gene lookup returns CDR1 SEHNR and CDR2 FQNEAQ (reference sequence). The CDR3: CASSLGSDNQPQHF. CDR3 nucleotides: TGTGCCAGCAGCTTAGGTAGCGATAATCAGCCCCAGCATTTT.

The chain joins TRBV29-1 to TRBJ1-1, with 8 bases aligning to TRBD1. With V trimmed by 7 bases and J by 11 bases, 15 bases remained unmatched. Looked up from germline, CDR1 is SQVTM and CDR2 is ANQGSEA. The CDR3 covers 13 residues. CDR3 sequence reads: CSARQGSKVDAFF. The CDR3 DNA sequence: TGCAGCGCCCGACAGGGGAGCAAGGTGGATGCTTTCTTT.

This clone has a handful of counts. The chain joins TRBV24-1 to TRBJ1-1; 8 positions agree with TRBD1. This CDR3 is 14 amino acids long. J lost 5 bases, V lost 4 bases, and 5 bases had no gene match. Germline V gives CDR1 KGHDR, CDR2 SFDVKD. CDR3 DNA: TGTGCCACCAGTGAAACAGGGGGAGGTACTGAAGCTTTCTTT. Translated: CATSETGGGTEAFF.

The chain couples TRBV7-3 to TRBJ2-3, with 11 positions matching TRBD2. Germline V gene data show CDR1 as SGHTA and CDR2 as FQGTGA. Losses at the gene ends were 1 base for V and 1 base for J; bases not matched to a gene: 1. This CDR3 is 16 amino acids long. The CDR3 DNA reads TGTGCCAGCAGCTTAAATAGCGGGGGGGGCACAGATACGCAGTATTTT. This encodes CASSLNSGGGTDTQYF. Variable domain in full (rest from reference TRBV7-3 and TRBJ2-3): GAGVSQTPSNKVTEKGKYVELRCDPISGHTALYWYRQSLGQGPEFLIYFQGTGAADDSGLPNDRFFAVRPEGSVSTLKIQRTERGDSAVYLCASSLNSGGGTDTQYFGPGTRLTVL.

This rearrangement joins TRBV18 to TRBJ2-6; D remains unclear. Germline V gives CDR1 KGHSH, CDR2 LQKENI. The CDR3 is 16 amino acids. V was pared by 0 bases and J by 1 base, with 7 bases between. The CDR3 is CASSPPLGSGANVLTF. The CDR3, as DNA: TGTGCCAGCTCACCACCCCTAGGATCTGGGGCCAACGTCCTGACTTTC.

This clone was recorded a few times. The CDR3 DNA sequence: TGTGCCAGCAGCCGGCAGGTTTCAGGGGCGGGAGATACGCAGTATTTT. Translation: CASSRQVSGAGDTQYF. V gene TRBV3-1 (or the pseudogene TRBV3-2) combines with J gene TRBJ2-3; a weak D match, TRBD1 (6 bases). The CDR3 runs to 16 residues. V was pared by 4 bases and J by 5 bases, with 19 bases between. Germline assignment: CDR1 LGHDT and CDR2 YNNKEL (reference sequence).

V gene TRBV3-1 (or the pseudogene TRBV3-2) combines with J gene TRBJ1-2, with D uncertain. The CDR3 loop spans 16 amino acids. Germline values: CDR1 LGHDT, CDR2 YNNKEL (reference sequence). The V end was cut by 4 bases, the J end by 2 bases, with 17 bases between. CDR3 residues: CASSRSVGSVNYGYTF. The CDR3 DNA reads TGTGCCAGCAGCCGAAGCGTCGGCAGCGTGAACTATGGCTACACCTTC.

This chain links TRBV6-1 with TRBJ1-4; 10 bases agree with TRBD1. CDR1 is MNHNS and CDR2 is SASEGT in the germline V gene. The CDR3 covers 18 residues. Germline trimming cut 2 bases from V and 4 bases from J; bases unmatched to any gene: 10. The DNA of the CDR3 is TGTGCCAGCAGTGAATCCCGATCCGGGACAGGGGTTAATGAAAAACTGTTTTTT. It encodes CASSESRSGTGVNEKLFF.

As regards this clone: Mismatch with germline at one junction end may stem from a read error. The chain couples TRBV3-1 (or the pseudogene TRBV3-2) to TRBJ1-4; weak D call: TRBD1 (6 bases). The CDR3 runs to 15 residues. Germline CDR1 LGHDT, CDR2 YNNKEL (reference sequence). CDR3 DNA sequence: TGTGCCAGCAGCCAAGCGTCAGGGGCTAAGGAAAAACTGTTTTTT. Translating it yields CASSQASGAKEKLFF.

This clone showed up just once. The CDR3 nucleotides are TGTGCCAGCCGGCTCGGGTTAGGCGGCTACACCTTC. This codes for CASRLGLGGYTF. This chain joins TRBV6-5 and TRBJ1-2; D uncertain. The CDR3 is 12 residues long. V was pared by 8 bases and J by 8 bases, with 15 bases between. The germline gives CDR1 MNHEY, CDR2 SVGAGI.

The J gene is TRBJ1-1, the V gene TRBV6-2 or TRBV6-3; a weak D match, TRBD1 (5 bases). The V gene lost 4 bases and the J gene lost 3 bases, with 12 bases spanning the gap. The CDR3 extends over 14 amino acids. CDR1 is MNHEY, CDR2 SVGEGT, per germline. The CDR3 loop reads CASSFFGQDTEAFF. The DNA for the CDR3 is TGTGCCAGCAGTTTTTTCGGACAAGACACTGAAGCTTTCTTT.

The rearrangement uses TRBV7-9 and TRBJ2-2; D not certain. The CDR3 runs 13 residues. CDR1 is SEHNR and CDR2 is FQNEAQ in the germline V gene (reference sequence). The V end lost 6 bases, the J end lost 7 bases, and 12 bases lay between the germline ends. This CDR3 is CASRPPLGGELFF. The CDR3 DNA follows: TGTGCCAGCAGACCCCCCCTCGGCGGGGAGCTGTTTTTT.

The gene calls are TRBV5-4 and TRBJ1-4; tentative D call: TRBD1 (5 bases). The germline V gene has CDR1 SGHNT and CDR2 YYREEE (reference sequence). Trimming removed 0 bases from V and 8 bases from J, with 8 bases in between. The CDR3 runs to 13 residues. The CDR3 loop reads CASSLVSGEKLFF. The CDR3 DNA reads TGTGCCAGCAGCTTGGTCTCAGGGGAAAAACTGTTTTTT.

The chain couples TRBV29-1 to TRBJ2-1, with D tentatively TRBD2 (6 bases). CDR1 is SQVTM, CDR2 ANQGSEA, per germline. The CDR3 sequence is 13 residues long. The ends were cut back, 8 bases at V and 9 bases at J, with 20 bases in the middle. CDR3 DNA sequence: TGCAGCATCCGGGACTCCCCTCTTTCTGAGCAGTTCTTC. This codes for CSIRDSPLSEQFF.

This clone showed up just a few times. This chain links TRBV7-2 with TRBJ1-2; 8 bases fit TRBD1. Germline CDR1 is SGHTA and CDR2 is FQGNSA. The CDR3 totals 14 residues. Losses at the gene ends were 5 bases for V and 8 bases for J; bases not matched to a gene: 10. CDR3 nucleotides: TGTGCCAGCAGCGTGGACAGGGACCTCCGCGGCTACACCTTC. This gives the protein CASSVDRDLRGYTF.

The genes are TRBV18 and TRBJ2-7, with D tentatively TRBD1 (6 bases). V was trimmed by 6 bases and J by 3 bases, leaving 15 bases between them. The CDR3 has 14 amino acids. In germline, CDR1 is KGHSH, CDR2 LQKENI. Here the CDR3 reads CASSRTDLNYEQYF. CDR3 DNA sequence: TGTGCCAGCTCCCGGACAGATCTGAACTACGAGCAGTACTTC.

As to this clone: The sample contains more than one DNA sequence encoding this CDR3. The chain uses TRBV5-1 and TRBJ1-6; TRBD1 matches 9 bases. The CDR3 runs 14 residues. CDR1 is SGHRS, CDR2 YFSETQ, per germline. The junction had 3 bases not matched to a gene; V was cut back by 4 bases and J by 7 bases. The CDR3 sequence is CASSPDRGNSPLHF. CDR3 sequence (DNA): TGCGCCAGCAGCCCGGACAGGGGAAATTCACCCCTCCACTTT.

The chain recombines TRBV19 with TRBJ1-4; D is possibly TRBD1 (5 bases). The CDR3 has 19 amino acids. Germline-derived CDR1 and CDR2 are LNHDA and SQIVND (reference sequence). Deletions cut 3 bases from V and 7 bases from J, with 27 bases between. The CDR3 sequence is CASSMPGPGGGKEGEKLFF. The CDR3 DNA reads as TGTGCCAGTAGTATGCCAGGCCCCGGGGGGGGGAAGGAGGGTGAAAAACTGTTTTTT.

The chain has TRBV5-1 and TRBJ1-4, with no clear D. Trimming pared 4 bases from V and 4 bases from J, leaving 11 bases between. This CDR3 has 14 amino acids. The germline V gene has CDR1 SGHRS and CDR2 YFSETQ. The CDR3 DNA reads TGCGCCAGCAGCCCCGCACACATTAATGAAAAACTGTTTTTT. Translating it yields CASSPAHINEKLFF.

The V call is TRBV13, the J call TRBJ2-1; 8 nucleotides align to TRBD1. J lost 0 bases, V lost 5 bases, and 15 bases had no gene match. This CDR3 comprises 19 residues. Germline-derived CDR1 and CDR2 are PRHDT and FYEKMQ (reference sequence). DNA for the CDR3: TGTGCCAGCAGCCCTTTAGGGACAGGAGATTTTAGCTCCTACAATGAGCAGTTCTTC. Protein product: CASSPLGTGDFSSYNEQFF.

The chain employs TRBV6-5 and TRBJ2-1; D perhaps matches TRBD2 (5 bases). CDR3 length: 13 residues. Trimming removed 2 bases at V and 8 bases at J, with 10 bases between. Germline V gene lookup returns CDR1 MNHEY and CDR2 SVGAGI. The CDR3 DNA reads TGTGCCAGCAGTTACCGGGAAGGGTATGAGCAGTTCTTC. This encodes CASSYREGYEQFF.

V is TRBV5-5 and J is TRBJ2-7, with D tentatively TRBD2 (5 bases). This CDR3 region has 13 residues. With 2 bases removed from V and 0 bases from J, the gap between germline ends came to 6 bases. Germline CDR1 SGHKS, CDR2 YYEKEE (reference sequence). The CDR3 sequence: CASSLGSSYEQYV. The CDR3 nucleotides are TGTGCCAGCAGCTTAGGGAGCTCCTACGAGCAGTACGTC.

V usage is TRBV6-5 and J usage is TRBJ2-5; D unclear. Looked up from germline, CDR1 is MNHEY and CDR2 is SVGAGI. V was shortened by 3 bases and J by 5 bases, with 10 bases between the two germline ends. This CDR3 contains 13 residues. The DNA of the CDR3 is TGTGCCAGCAGTTATCAAAAGAGGGAGACCCAGTACTTC. It yields the protein CASSYQKRETQYF.

The count of this clone is one. A junction boundary mismatches the germline segment, possibly from a read error. The chain recombines TRBV2 with TRBJ1-3; D remains ambiguous. The V gene's germline CDR1 is SNHLY and CDR2 FYNNEI. The CDR3 spans 16 residues. CDR3 in amino acids: CASSGTRLTSGNAIYF. The CDR3 DNA reads as TGTGCCAGCAGTGGGACTCGGCTCACCTCTGGAAACGCCATATATTTT.

This sequence joins TRBV5-1 and TRBJ1-2, with TRBD1 matching 8 bases. After removal of 3 bases from V and 2 bases from J, the junction contained 3 bases not matched to a gene. The germline gives CDR1 SGHRS, CDR2 YFSETQ. This CDR3 has 14 residues. The CDR3, as DNA: TGCGCCAGCAGCTCGGGGGACAGGAACTATGGCTACACCTTC. It translates to CASSSGDRNYGYTF.